These 16 T cell receptor beta chains were sequenced from one sample in a study of blood T cell repertoires in COVID-19. TCRdb keeps only in-frame clones here, not all; method: immunoSEQ multiplex PCR. This sample has about 88,000 clones; about 90% occur once, and the top ten carry under 2%. Specimen: peripheral blood. Every receptor here comes from a human donor with active COVID-19. The donor label of this sample is uncertain.

The chain combines TRBV16 with TRBJ1-6, with 9 bases that match TRBD1. This CDR3 has 16 residues. Germline-derived CDR1 and CDR2 are KGHSY and FQNENV. V lost 3 bases to trimming and J lost 7 bases; unmatched junction nucleotides: 7. CDR3 nucleotides: TGTGCCAGCAGCCAGGCCGGGACAGGGATAAATTCACCCCTCCACTTT. Encoded protein: CASSQAGTGINSPLHF.

V usage is TRBV12-3 or TRBV12-4 and J usage is TRBJ2-5; maybe TRBD1 (6 bases). The CDR3 runs to 13 residues. V lost 4 bases to trimming and J lost 9 bases, with 15 bases between them. CDR3 coding DNA: TGTGCCAGCAGTTATGGGGGCCAGGTGGCCCAGTACTTC. The encoded protein is CASSYGGQVAQYF.

The chain has TRBV7-3 and TRBJ1-1; D may be TRBD1 (5 bases). The CDR3 covers 16 residues. Trimming pared 2 bases from V and 0 bases from J, leaving 13 bases between. The germline V gene has CDR1 SGHTA and CDR2 FQGTGA. CDR3 DNA sequence: TGTGCCAGCAGCTTAGGAGTCAGGGCCATGAACACTGAAGCTTTCTTT. This translates into CASSLGVRAMNTEAFF.

The chain links TRBV10-3 to TRBJ1-1; TRBD1 aligns across 8 bases. Germline assignment: CDR1 ENHRY and CDR2 SYGVKD. V dropped 6 bases and J dropped 6; count of bases not matched to a gene: 6. The CDR3 contains 13 residues. CDR3 DNA: TGTGCCATCAGCCAAACAGGGGGGGCTGAAGCTTTCTTT. It specifies CAISQTGGAEAFF.

The rearrangement uses TRBV13 and TRBJ2-5; 11 bases are a match to TRBD2. With 7 bases clipped from V and 4 bases from J, the junction kept 5 bases outside the gene matches. The CDR3 length is 14 residues. CDR1 and CDR2 (germline): PRHDT, FYEKMQ (reference sequence). In DNA form, the CDR3 reads TGTGCCAGCAAATCTACTAGCGGGGGAGAGACCCAGTACTTC. Its protein is CASKSTSGGETQYF.

CDR3: CASRPDRTGSYTF. In DNA form, the CDR3 reads TGTGCCAGTAGACCGGACAGGACTGGGAGCTACACCTTC. This chain joins TRBV19 and TRBJ1-2, with 7 positions matching TRBD1. This CDR3 has 13 residues. The germline V gene has CDR1 LNHDA and CDR2 SQIVND (reference sequence). Trimming removed 6 bases from V and 9 bases from J; junction bases left unmatched: 10.

V gene TRBV5-1 combines with J gene TRBJ1-1; D is ambiguous. Germline values: CDR1 SGHRS, CDR2 YFSETQ. V dropped 0 bases and J dropped 0 bases, with 9 bases sitting between them. The CDR3 runs to 15 residues. CDR3 sequence: CASSLAPEVNTEAFF. CDR3 DNA sequence: TGCGCCAGCAGCTTGGCCCCGGAGGTGAACACTGAAGCTTTCTTT.

V gene TRBV7-2 combines with J gene TRBJ2-5, with 7 positions matching TRBD1. The CDR3 spans 13 residues. Trimming at V came to 5 bases and at J to 1 base, leaving 1 base not matched to a gene. The V gene's germline CDR1 is SGHTA and CDR2 FQGNSA. CDR3 in DNA: TGTGCCAGCAGCAGGACAGGCCAAGAGACCCAGTACTTC. Its translation is CASSRTGQETQYF. The variable domain in full, with the rest retrieved from reference TRBV7-2 and TRBJ2-5, is GAGVSQSPSNKVTEKGKDVELRCDPISGHTALYWYRQSLGQGLEFLIYFQGNSAPDKSGLPSDRFSAERTGGSVSTLTIQRTQQEDSAVYLCASSRTGQETQYFGPGTRLLVL.

The chain employs TRBV5-8 and TRBJ2-1; D is undetermined. Germline V CDR1 and CDR2: SGHTS, YDEGEE. The V and J ends lost 1 base and 9 bases respectively, with 11 bases between them. The CDR3 sequence is 13 residues long. CDR3 amino acids: CASSLLLGAEQFF. The DNA for the CDR3 is TGTGCCAGCAGCTTGCTACTGGGCGCTGAGCAGTTCTTC.

The chain joins TRBV9 to TRBJ2-3; the D gene is possibly TRBD2 (5 bases). Trimming cost V 0 bases and J 2 bases, with 25 bases left between them. Germline V lookup: CDR1 SGDLS, CDR2 YYNGEE. This CDR3 has 20 residues. CDR3 amino acids: CASSVESPGSADLNTDTQYF. In DNA, the CDR3 is TGTGCCAGCAGCGTAGAATCGCCGGGGTCGGCTGACCTCAACACAGATACGCAGTATTTT. The complete variable domain, with remaining parts taken from reference TRBV9 and TRBJ2-3, reads DSGVTQTPKHLITATGQRVTLRCSPRSGDLSVYWYQQSLDQGLQFLIQYYNGEERAKGNILERFSAQQFPDLHSELNLSSLELGDSALYFCASSVESPGSADLNTDTQYFGPGTRLTVL.

The chain joins TRBV7-2 to TRBJ2-7; 13 bases map to TRBD2. V was clipped by 5 bases and J by 2 bases; unmatched bases: 0. From germline, CDR1 is SGHTA and CDR2 FQGNSA. This CDR3 region has 14 residues. CDR3 bases: TGTGCCAGCAGCGGGACTAGCGGGACCTACGAGCAGTACTTC. Translation: CASSGTSGTYEQYF. Variable domain in full (rest from reference TRBV7-2 and TRBJ2-7): GAGVSQSPSNKVTEKGKDVELRCDPISGHTALYWYRQSLGQGLEFLIYFQGNSAPDKSGLPSDRFSAERTGGSVSTLTIQRTQQEDSAVYLCASSGTSGTYEQYFGPGTRLTVT.

V and J are TRBV9 and TRBJ1-5; no clear D. Looked up from germline, CDR1 is SGDLS and CDR2 is YYNGEE. CDR3 size: 14 residues. The V and J ends lost 0 bases and 2 bases respectively, with 6 bases between them. Here the CDR3 reads CASSVDNGNQPQHF. CDR3 DNA: TGTGCCAGCAGCGTAGATAATGGCAATCAGCCCCAGCATTTT.

V usage is TRBV21-1 and J usage is TRBJ2-5; TRBD1 reflects the table's D call only, with no check against the DNA. TRBV21-1 is annotated as a pseudogene. CDR3 length: 16 residues. The CDR3 here is CASTDRAETKKETQYF. DNA of the CDR3: TGTGCCAGCACAGACAGGGCCGAGACGAAGAAGGAGACCCAGTACTTC.

The chain is built from TRBV18 and TRBJ1-5, with 8 bases that match TRBD1. The CDR3 contains 16 residues. The junction had 7 bases not matched to a gene; V was cut back by 2 bases and J by 4 bases. The germline CDR1 and CDR2 sequences are KGHSH and LQKENI. The CDR3 spells CASSPGDRLFNQPQHF. In DNA form, the CDR3 reads TGTGCCAGCTCACCAGGGGACAGGCTATTTAATCAGCCCCAGCATTTT.

For the CDR3, the DNA is TGCGCCAGCAGCTTTCGGAGCCCCGGGTCCAATGAGCAGTTCTTC. Protein: CASSFRSPGSNEQFF. The genes are TRBV5-1 and TRBJ2-1; D is undetermined. Germline CDR1 reads SGHRS; CDR2 reads YFSETQ. This CDR3 comprises 15 residues. Trimming removed 2 bases from V and 6 bases from J, with 15 bases in between.

The chain is built from TRBV27 and TRBJ2-1; weak D call: TRBD1 (6 bases). In germline, CDR1 is MNHEY, CDR2 SMNVEV (reference sequence). V lost 4 bases and J 0 bases, leaving 13 bases between the germline ends. The CDR3 covers 16 residues. The CDR3 spells CASSSTTGLSYNEQFF. In DNA form, the CDR3 reads TGTGCCAGCAGTTCCACCACAGGGCTCTCCTACAATGAGCAGTTCTTC.